This TCR beta chain was captured by sequencing in a study of T cell repertoires in cytomegalovirus infection. As for the study in general: Signatures in public TCR beta sequences pointed to both CMV infection and matching HLA type. Study findings and constraints: The ex vivo response was dominated by HLA-C-restricted CMV-specific TCR beta clonotypes. Identification of carriers of CMV plus the relevant HLA was performed using cumulative public TCR beta family frequency.

Details on this clonotype: Its specificity is not known.

Each CDR3 protein is one row after TCRdb ran MiXCR on the reads. The sample includes about 310,000 distinct CDR3 sequences, approximately 10% of them seen just once. The TCR originated in a human donor in good health (CMV status not recorded). Some clones in this sample may be carry-over from other donors' samples. The sequenced material came from PBMCs.

The CDR3 DNA reads TGTGCCAGCAGTGCCTGGGACAGGGGGCATCAGCCCCAGCATTTT. Protein: CASSAWDRGHQPQHF. The chain combines TRBV25-1 with TRBJ1-5; 12 bases match TRBD1. With 4 bases clipped from V and 5 bases from J, the junction kept 3 bases outside the gene matches. Germline assignment: CDR1 MGHDK and CDR2 SYGVNS. The CDR3 length is 15 residues.